A single TCR beta chain is shown here with its context. The antigen remains undetermined. This specimen belongs to a study of T cells after posttransplantation cyclophosphamide. Produced via immunoSEQ multiplex PCR; TCRdb's table is partial and in-frame only. The sample holds some 14,000 clones, and no clone turns up only once. The germline V gene has CDR1 MNHEY and CDR2 SMNVEV (reference sequence). CDR3 size: 13 residues. V dropped 1 base and J dropped 6 bases, with 7 bases sitting between them. A marrow graft followed busulfan-fludarabine conditioning, with cyclophosphamide on days +3 and +4. Study conclusions and caveats: Tissue-infiltrating T cells from skin or gut overlapped little with blood T cells. After PTCy, TRB diversity resembled that of CNI/methotrexate controls.

The gene calls are TRBV27 and TRBJ1-5; D is undetermined. The sequence was obtained from a female patient aged 40 to 55 who received an allogeneic stem cell transplant from a related donor, was CMV-positive, and had no GVHD. The graft donor may account for some of the T cells. The sample here was PBMCs, taken approximately 1,200 days after allogeneic stem cell transplant with posttransplant cyclophosphamide. The CDR3 DNA reads as TGTGCCAGCAGTTTATTAGCGGGTCAGCCCCAGCATTTT. This gives the protein CASSLLAGQPQHF.